This T cell receptor (beta chain) emerged from a study of cytomegalovirus exposure and HLA in healthy donors. Germline CDR1 and CDR2: MDHEN and SYDVKM. Deletions cut 2 bases from V and 11 bases from J, with 4 bases between. The CDR3 sequence is 11 residues long. Measured with immunoSEQ multiplex PCR; TCRdb has only the in-frame clones, and not every one. The table shows 78,000 or so clones, with approximately 94% occurring only once. This rearrangement joins TRBV28 to TRBJ1-6; no firm D call. The receptor comes from a woman aged 18 to 35 in good health and CMV-seropositive. The sequenced sample was PBMCs. The CDR3 nucleotides are TGTGCCAGCAGTTTAGGGCCACCCCTCCACTTT. It encodes CASSLGPPLHF.